Reported below is one T cell receptor beta chain. Its target is not known. This sample stems from a study of beta chain features in type 1 diabetes. Study as a whole: Cell yields, gender and age were comparable in patients and healthy donors. General study findings and limits: Within each of all four CD4+ subsets, Type 1 diabetes patients had TCRB CDR3s that were moderately but significantly shorter.

Germline-derived CDR1 and CDR2 are SQVTM and ANQGSEA. Trimming stripped 4 bases from V and 5 bases from J, with 10 bases between. The CDR3 is 12 amino acids. Sorting with CD45RO/CCR7/CD25/CD127/CD95/CD27 yielded naive, central memory, regulatory and stem-like memory CD4+ cells. Sorted populations all had greater than 98% purity. TCRB transcripts that were expressed got sequenced, as all of the isolated RNA had been reverse transcribed. This table comes from immunoSEQ multiplex PCR, and its TCRdb copy is limited to in-frame clones, with some not included. The sample shows 400,000 to 500,000 clones, roughly 14% of them seen only once.

Sample: naive CD4+ T cells from blood. The chain employs TRBV29-1 and TRBJ2-3; TRBD1 might be the D (6 bases). This sequence was found in a man aged 25-40 years in good health. The CDR3 coding sequence is TGCAGCGTTGGGGGGCAGGTAGATACGCAGTATTTT. Its translation: CSVGGQVDTQYF.